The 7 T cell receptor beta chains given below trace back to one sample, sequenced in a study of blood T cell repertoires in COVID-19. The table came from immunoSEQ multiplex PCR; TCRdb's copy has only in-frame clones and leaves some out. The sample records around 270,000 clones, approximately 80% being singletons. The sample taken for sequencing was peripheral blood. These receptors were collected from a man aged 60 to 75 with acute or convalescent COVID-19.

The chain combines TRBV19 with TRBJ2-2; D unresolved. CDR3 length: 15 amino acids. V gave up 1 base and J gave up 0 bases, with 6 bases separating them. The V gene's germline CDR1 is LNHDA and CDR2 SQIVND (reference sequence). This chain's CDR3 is CASSIGTANTGELFF. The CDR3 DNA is TGTGCCAGTAGTATAGGAACAGCGAACACCGGGGAGCTGTTTTTT.

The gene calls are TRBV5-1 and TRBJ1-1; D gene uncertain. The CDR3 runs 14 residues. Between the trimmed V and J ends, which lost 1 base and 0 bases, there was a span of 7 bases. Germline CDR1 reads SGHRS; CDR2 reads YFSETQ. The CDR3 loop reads CASSLYNLNTEAFF. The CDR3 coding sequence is TGCGCCAGCAGCTTGTATAATCTGAACACTGAAGCTTTCTTT.

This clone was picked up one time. The CDR3 nucleotides are TGTGCCAGCAGGGGGAGGCGGAACACTGAAGCTTTCTTT. Translating it yields CASRGRRNTEAFF. The chain recombines TRBV12-3 or TRBV12-4 with TRBJ1-1; no reliable D call. The CDR3 runs 13 residues. V gave up 6 bases and J gave up 1 base, with 9 bases separating them.

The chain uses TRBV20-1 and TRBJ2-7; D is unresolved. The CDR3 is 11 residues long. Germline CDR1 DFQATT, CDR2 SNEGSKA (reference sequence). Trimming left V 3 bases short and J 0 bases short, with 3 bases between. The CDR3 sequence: CSASHSYEQYF. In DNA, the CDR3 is TGCAGTGCTAGTCACTCCTACGAGCAGTACTTC.

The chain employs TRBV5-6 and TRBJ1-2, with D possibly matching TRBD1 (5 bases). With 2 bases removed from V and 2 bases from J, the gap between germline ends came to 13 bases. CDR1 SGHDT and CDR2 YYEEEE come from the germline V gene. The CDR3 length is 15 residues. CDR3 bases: TGTGCCAGCAGCTTCCGTGGCAGGGCGAACTATGGCTACACCTTC. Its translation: CASSFRGRANYGYTF.

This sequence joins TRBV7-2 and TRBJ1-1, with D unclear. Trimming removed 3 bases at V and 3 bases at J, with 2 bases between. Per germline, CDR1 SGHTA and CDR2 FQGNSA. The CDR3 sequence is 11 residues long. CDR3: CASSFDTEAFF. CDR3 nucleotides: TGTGCCAGCAGCTTCGACACTGAAGCTTTCTTT.

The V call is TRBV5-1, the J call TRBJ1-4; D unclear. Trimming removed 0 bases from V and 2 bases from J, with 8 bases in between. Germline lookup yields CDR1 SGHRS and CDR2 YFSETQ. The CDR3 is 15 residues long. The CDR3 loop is CASSLAGGTNEKLFF. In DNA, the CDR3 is TGCGCCAGCAGCTTGGCGGGAGGTACTAATGAAAAACTGTTTTTT.